Shown below are 11 T cell receptor beta chains from a single sample sequenced in a study of cytomegalovirus exposure and HLA in healthy donors. Use of 60 Vbeta and 13 Jbeta primers characterized the PCR. Assay used: immunoSEQ multiplex PCR; TCRdb lists only in-frame clones, some missing. The top ten hold about 1.9% of the sample, which has 95,000 to 150,000 clones, 15% seen once. Material: PBMCs. Receptors were obtained from a woman in her late teens or twenties in good health and CMV-seronegative.

The V gene is TRBV6-1, the J gene TRBJ2-7; 8 bases map to TRBD1. CDR3 length: 15 residues. CDR1 and CDR2 from the germline V gene are MNHNS and SASEGT. V lost 6 bases and J lost 4; bases outside the gene matches: 11. The CDR3 DNA reads as TGTGCCAGCAGGGCAACAGGGGGAACCCGATACGAGCAGTACTTC. Its translation is CASRATGGTRYEQYF.

The J gene is TRBJ1-2, the V gene TRBV5-1; 7 nucleotides line up with TRBD1. This CDR3 spans 12 amino acids. The germline V gene encodes CDR1 SGHRS and CDR2 YFSETQ. The V segment lost 4 bases and the J segment 6 bases; nucleotides outside the gene matches: 3. This chain's CDR3 is CASSTDRDGYTF. The CDR3 DNA reads TGCGCCAGCAGCACCGACAGGGATGGCTACACCTTC.

This clone was counted only a few times. The chain recombines TRBV7-8 with TRBJ2-1; no reliable D call. Trimming took off 6 bases at V and 7 bases at J, with 4 bases between the two ends. The CDR3 extends over 10 amino acids. Germline-derived CDR1 and CDR2 are SGHVS and FQNEAQ. CDR3 amino acids: CASSQNEQFF. CDR3 coding DNA: TGTGCCAGCAGTCAGAATGAGCAGTTCTTC. Using reference TRBV7-8 and TRBJ2-1 for the parts outside the CDR3, the full variable domain is GAGVSQSPRYKVAKRGQDVALRCDPISGHVSLFWYQQALGQGPEFLTYFQNEAQLDKSGLPSDRFFAERPEGSVSTLKIQRTQQEDSAVYLCASSQNEQFFGPGTRLTVL.

The chain joins TRBV12-5 to TRBJ2-5, with TRBD1 matching over 7 bases. This CDR3 is built from 13 residues. Germline-derived CDR1 and CDR2 are LGHNT and FRNRAP. V was pared by 6 bases and J by 1 base, with 2 bases of the junction left unmatched. The CDR3 DNA follows: TGTGCTAGTGGCCGGGACAGCCAAGAGACCCAGTACTTC. Protein product: CASGRDSQETQYF.

V gene TRBV5-5 combines with J gene TRBJ1-5; TRBD1 is a possible D gene (6 bases). This CDR3 contains 14 residues. The germline V gene encodes CDR1 SGHKS and CDR2 YYEKEE (reference sequence). With 4 bases removed from V and 4 bases from J, the gap between germline ends came to 12 bases. The CDR3 DNA sequence: TGTGCCAGCAGCCTCGGACAGTTAAATCAGCCCCAGCATTTT. Translation gives CASSLGQLNQPQHF.

The chain couples TRBV28 to TRBJ1-5; TRBD1 matches 7 bases. V lost 7 bases, J lost 0 bases, and 6 bases stayed unmatched. Germline CDR1 is MDHEN and CDR2 is SYDVKM. CDR3 size: 15 residues. CDR3 in amino acids: CASTPYRGSNQPQHF. CDR3 in DNA: TGTGCCAGCACCCCGTACAGGGGTAGCAATCAGCCCCAGCATTTT.

This clone turned up a few times. The genes are TRBV19 and TRBJ1-1; D unclear. Deletions cut 10 bases from V and 8 bases from J, with 14 bases between. Germline assignment: CDR1 LNHDA and CDR2 SQIVND (reference sequence). The CDR3 has 11 residues. The CDR3 sequence is CATQGGPEAFF. The CDR3 bases are TGTGCCACCCAAGGAGGGCCCGAAGCTTTCTTT.

This clone was observed a few times. The chain carries TRBV7-3 and TRBJ2-7; TRBD1 aligns across 7 bases. CDR1 is SGHTA and CDR2 is FQGTGA in the germline V gene. The ends lost 2 bases at V and 7 bases at J; junction bases unmatched: 11. CDR3 length: 15 residues. CDR3 nucleotide sequence: TGTGCCAGCAGCTTAGTCCCGGGACAGCTTGAGGAGCAGTACTTC. Its translation is CASSLVPGQLEEQYF.

There are a few counts of this clone. J is TRBJ2-3 and V is TRBV7-9, with D perhaps matching TRBD2 (6 bases). This CDR3 has 13 residues. Germline-derived CDR1 and CDR2 are SEHNR and FQNEAQ (reference sequence). V was cut by 5 bases and J by 8 bases, with 14 bases left in between. This chain's CDR3 is CASSPGTRGTQYF. For the CDR3, the DNA is TGTGCCAGCAGCCCTGGGACTCGAGGTACGCAGTATTTT. The full variable domain, in which reference TRBV7-9 and TRBJ2-3 provide the parts outside the CDR3, is DTGVSQNPRHKITKRGQNVTFRCDPISEHNRLYWYRQTLGQGPEFLTYFQNEAQLEKSRLLSDRFSAERPKGSFSTLEIQRTEQGDSAMYLCASSPGTRGTQYFGPGTRLTVL.

This sequence joins TRBV30 and TRBJ2-5, with D tentatively TRBD1 (6 bases). Germline assignment: CDR1 GTSNPN and CDR2 SVGIG (reference sequence). Trimming stripped 5 bases from V and 3 bases from J, with 10 bases between. This CDR3 spans 12 amino acids. CDR3 loop: CAWSTGKETQYF. Here the CDR3 DNA reads TGTGCCTGGTCGACAGGAAAAGAGACCCAGTACTTC.

The CDR3 nucleotides are TGTGCCAGCAGCTCCCAGCGGGGAAGCACAGATACGCAGTATTTT. The encoded protein is CASSSQRGSTDTQYF. The J gene is TRBJ2-3, the V gene TRBV5-4; TRBD2 agrees at 7 bases. Germline assignment: CDR1 SGHNT and CDR2 YYREEE (reference sequence). The CDR3 length is 15 residues. V shed 3 bases and J 0 bases; nucleotides not matched to a gene: 4.